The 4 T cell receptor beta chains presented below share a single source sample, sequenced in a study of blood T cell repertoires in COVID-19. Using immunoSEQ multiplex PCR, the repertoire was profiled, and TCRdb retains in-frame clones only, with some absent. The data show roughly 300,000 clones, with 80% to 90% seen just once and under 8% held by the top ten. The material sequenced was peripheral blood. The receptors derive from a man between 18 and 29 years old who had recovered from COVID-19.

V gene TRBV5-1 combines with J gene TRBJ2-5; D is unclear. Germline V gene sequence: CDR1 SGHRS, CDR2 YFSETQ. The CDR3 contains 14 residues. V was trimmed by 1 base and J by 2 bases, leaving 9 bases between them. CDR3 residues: CASSLIPGQETQYF. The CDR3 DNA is TGCGCCAGCAGCTTGATACCCGGTCAAGAGACCCAGTACTTC. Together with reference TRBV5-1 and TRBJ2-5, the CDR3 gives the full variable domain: KAGVTQTPRYLIKTRGQQVTLSCSPISGHRSVSWYQQTPGQGLQFLFEYFSETQRNKGNFPGRFSGRQFSNSRSEMNVSTLELGDSALYLCASSLIPGQETQYFGPGTRLLVL.

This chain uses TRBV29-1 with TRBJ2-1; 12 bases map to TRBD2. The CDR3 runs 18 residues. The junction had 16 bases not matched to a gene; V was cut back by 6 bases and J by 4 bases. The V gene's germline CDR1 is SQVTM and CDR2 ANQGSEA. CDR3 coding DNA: TGCAGCGTCGAGTGGCCTAGCGGGAGGGTGGAAGGTTACAATGAGCAGTTCTTC. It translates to CSVEWPSGRVEGYNEQFF.

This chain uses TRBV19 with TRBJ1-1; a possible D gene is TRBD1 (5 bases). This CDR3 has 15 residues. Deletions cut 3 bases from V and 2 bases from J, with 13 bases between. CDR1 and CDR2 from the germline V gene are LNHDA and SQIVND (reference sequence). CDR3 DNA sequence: TGTGCCAGTAGTATGACCGGACATCCTAACACTGAAGCTTTCTTT. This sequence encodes CASSMTGHPNTEAFF.

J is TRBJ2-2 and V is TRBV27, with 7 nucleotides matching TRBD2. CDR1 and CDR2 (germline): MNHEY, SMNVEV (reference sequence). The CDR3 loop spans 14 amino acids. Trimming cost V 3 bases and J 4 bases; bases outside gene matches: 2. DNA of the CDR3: TGTGCCAGCAGTTTTGGGGGGGGCACCGGGGAGCTGTTTTTT. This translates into CASSFGGGTGELFF.